Each of the 5 T cell receptor beta chains below was sequenced from the same sample in a study of OX40 agonist ivuxolimab in advanced cancers. Using immunoSEQ multiplex PCR, the repertoire was profiled, and TCRdb retains in-frame clones only, with some absent. The sample contains about 40,000 clones, 70% to 90% of which appear only once. This material consisted of CD4+ or CD8+ T cells sorted from blood, taken in a trial of the OX40 agonist ivuxolimab. These TCRs come from an adult with an advanced solid tumor such as melanoma, head and neck, liver or kidney cancer.

This chain links TRBV10-3 with TRBJ1-5; 8 bases are a match to TRBD1. The CDR3 consists of 15 residues. The germline CDR1 and CDR2 sequences are ENHRY and SYGVKD. V shed 6 bases and J 0 bases; nucleotides not matched to a gene: 4. The CDR3 DNA follows: TGTGCCATCAGCGGGACAGGTGATAGCAATCAGCCCCAGCATTTT. Its translation is CAISGTGDSNQPQHF.

This clone has more than one count but fewer than ten. The rearrangement uses TRBV19 and TRBJ2-7; tentatively, D is TRBD2 (5 bases). Per the germline V gene, CDR1 is LNHDA and CDR2 is SQIVND (reference sequence). This CDR3 spans 11 amino acids. Trimming removed 7 bases from V and 5 bases from J, with 9 bases in between. Here the CDR3 reads CASTAGHEQYF. CDR3 DNA: TGTGCCAGTACGGCGGGCCACGAGCAGTACTTC.

This rearrangement joins TRBV6-5 to TRBJ2-1; the D is unclear. Between the trimmed V and J ends, which lost 0 bases and 4 bases, there was a span of 13 bases. This CDR3 is built from 16 residues. Per germline, CDR1 MNHEY and CDR2 SVGAGI. The CDR3 DNA is TGTGCCAGCAGTTACTCGTCTAGGCAGTTTTACAATGAGCAGTTCTTC. Encoded protein: CASSYSSRQFYNEQFF.

This chain uses TRBV27 with TRBJ2-2; D not resolved. Germline V gene lookup returns CDR1 MNHEY and CDR2 SMNVEV (reference sequence). This CDR3 is 13 amino acids long. Trimming shortened V by 3 bases and J by 4 bases, and 6 bases separated the two germline ends. The CDR3 nucleotides are TGTGCCAGCAGTTTTACATTCACCGGGGAGCTGTTTTTT. Its protein product is CASSFTFTGELFF.

This clone showed up just a few times. The chain combines TRBV7-2 with TRBJ2-1; 11 bases are a match to TRBD1. CDR1 is SGHTA, CDR2 FQGNSA, per germline. V was clipped by 2 bases and J by 0 bases; unmatched bases: 6. CDR3 size: 18 residues. The DNA of the CDR3 is TGTGCCAGCAGCTTAATTTATGGGACAGGGGGCTCCTACAATGAGCAGTTCTTC. Protein: CASSLIYGTGGSYNEQFF. Full variable domain (missing parts from reference TRBV7-2 and TRBJ2-1): GAGVSQSPSNKVTEKGKDVELRCDPISGHTALYWYRQSLGQGLEFLIYFQGNSAPDKSGLPSDRFSAERTGGSVSTLTIQRTQQEDSAVYLCASSLIYGTGGSYNEQFFGPGTRLTVL.